The clone carrying this T cell receptor (beta chain) was seen a few times. Its antigen is as yet unknown. With 7 bases clipped from V and 4 bases from J, the junction kept 3 bases outside the gene matches. This CDR3 comprises 14 residues. The V gene's germline CDR1 is MNHNS and CDR2 SASEGT. The lymph nodes were axillary draining lymph nodes from breast cancer patients. The sample is drawn from a study of breast tumors, draining lymph nodes, adjacent tissues. Findings of the study overall: Tumors had less TCR diversity than lymph nodes, more than nontumor tissue. The data were judged consistent with most tumor T cells coming from lymph node and expanding in tumor. Compared with basal-like, luminal-like tumors shared significantly more repertoire with nontumor tissue.

From the multiplex PCR reads, TCRdb called clonotypes with MiXCR, one entry per CDR3 protein. The top ten hold about 3.9% of the sample, which has 150,000 to 200,000 distinct CDR3 sequences, roughly 30% seen once. The sample was axillary lymph node tissue. The chain combines TRBV6-1 with TRBJ2-4; 11 positions match TRBD1. This TCR was sampled from a female donor with breast cancer. Some clones in this sample may be carry-over from other donors' samples. Here the CDR3 reads CASMGTGGKNIQYF. DNA of the CDR3: TGTGCCAGCATGGGGACAGGGGGTAAAAACATTCAGTACTTC.